The 22 T cell receptor beta chains reported below all come from one sample, sequenced in a study of T cell responses to AZD1222 COVID-19 vaccine. The data were produced by immunoSEQ multiplex PCR, yet TCRdb's version contains in-frame clones alone and is incomplete. The sample consists of 170,000 or so clones, about nine tenths of them appearing once. The material was peripheral blood, obtained on day 0 of AZD1222 vaccination. Receptors were obtained from an adult in good health.

This chain uses TRBV5-4 with TRBJ2-5, with TRBD1 as a possible D gene (6 bases). V was trimmed by 0 bases and J by 4 bases, leaving 13 bases between them. CDR1 is SGHNT, CDR2 YYREEE, per germline (reference sequence). The CDR3 is made up of 15 amino acids. The CDR3 sequence: CASSLVGAPGETQYF. The CDR3 coding sequence is TGTGCCAGCAGCTTGGTGGGGGCGCCGGGAGAGACCCAGTACTTC. Filled out from reference TRBV5-4 and TRBJ2-5, the complete variable domain reads ETGVTQSPTHLIKTRGQQVTLRCSSQSGHNTVSWYQQALGQGPQFIFQYYREEENGRGNFPPRFSGLQFPNYSSELNVNALELDDSALYLCASSLVGAPGETQYFGPGTRLLVL.

The gene calls are TRBV18 and TRBJ1-2; D perhaps matches TRBD1 (5 bases). V was trimmed by 1 base and J by 5 bases, leaving 14 bases between them. Germline values: CDR1 KGHSH, CDR2 LQKENI. The CDR3 has 15 residues. In nucleotides, the CDR3 is TGTGCCAGCTCACCACAAGCTTCGGGGGGGTATGGCTACACCTTC. Translated: CASSPQASGGYGYTF.

V is TRBV15 and J is TRBJ2-2; TRBD1 matches at 9 bases. The length of the CDR3 is 16 residues. Germline trimming cut 4 bases from V and 2 bases from J; bases unmatched to any gene: 5. CDR1 is LNHNV and CDR2 is YYDKDF in the germline V gene (reference sequence). DNA of the CDR3: TGTGCCACCAGCACCGCGACAGGGGGAAACACCGGGGAGCTGTTTTTT. Translated: CATSTATGGNTGELFF. Full variable domain (outside the CDR3, taken from reference TRBV15 and TRBJ2-2): DAMVIQNPRYQVTQFGKPVTLSCSQTLNHNVMYWYQQKSSQAPKLLFHYYDKDFNNEADTPDNFQSRRPNTSFCFLDIRSPGLGDTAMYLCATSTATGGNTGELFFGEGSRLTVL.

The chain recombines TRBV6-5 with TRBJ2-5, with D possibly matching TRBD1 (5 bases). The V and J ends lost 5 bases and 4 bases respectively, with 17 bases between them. From germline, CDR1 is MNHEY and CDR2 SVGAGI. This CDR3 comprises 15 residues. DNA for the CDR3: TGTGCCAGCAGTACCCACCCAGGGATCGGAGAGACCCAGTACTTC. Translated: CASSTHPGIGETQYF.

The rearrangement links TRBV7-9 to TRBJ2-5; 7 positions match TRBD1. V lost 4 bases, J lost 5 bases, and 7 bases stayed unmatched. Germline V lookup: CDR1 SEHNR, CDR2 FQNEAQ (reference sequence). The CDR3 is 14 residues long. The CDR3 coding sequence is TGTGCCAGCAGCTCCAGGGGGAGAGGGGAGACCCAGTACTTC. It encodes CASSSRGRGETQYF.

This chain connects TRBV2 to TRBJ1-1, with unresolved D. CDR1 is SNHLY and CDR2 is FYNNEI in the germline V gene. Trimming removed 6 bases at V and 0 bases at J, with 8 bases between. CDR3 length: 13 amino acids. As DNA, the CDR3 is TGTGCCAGCAGACCTACATTGAACACTGAAGCTTTCTTT. This sequence encodes CASRPTLNTEAFF.

The chain couples TRBV29-1 to TRBJ2-5, with 7 bases that match TRBD1. Germline-derived CDR1 and CDR2 are SQVTM and ANQGSEA. V trimming: 6 bases; J trimming: 1 base; junction bases outside the gene matches: 11. CDR3 size: 15 residues. CDR3 region: CSVPTRDSLQETQYF. CDR3 sequence (DNA): TGCAGCGTCCCCACCCGGGACAGTCTCCAAGAGACCCAGTACTTC.

The CDR3 here is CASSSDPSGTGGYTF. The CDR3 region has the DNA TGTGCCAGCAGCTCGGACCCCTCCGGGACGGGTGGCTACACCTTC. This rearrangement joins TRBV7-3 to TRBJ1-2; possibly TRBD1 for D (5 bases). Germline values: CDR1 SGHTA, CDR2 FQGTGA. CDR3 length equals 15 residues. V lost 4 bases and J lost 7, with 19 bases in between.

J is TRBJ2-7 and V is TRBV4-3, with 7 bases identical to TRBD1. CDR1 LGHNA and CDR2 YSLEER come from the germline V gene. The CDR3 is 15 amino acids. With V trimmed by 1 base and J by 0 bases, 3 bases remained unmatched. The CDR3 is CASSQAQGSSYEQYF. CDR3 nucleotides: TGCGCCAGCAGCCAAGCACAGGGGAGCTCCTACGAGCAGTACTTC.

About this clone itself: The sample has other DNA sequences that encode this CDR3 too. The genes are TRBV6-5 and TRBJ1-1, with D possibly being TRBD1 (6 bases). The germline gives CDR1 MNHEY, CDR2 SVGAGI. This CDR3 is 13 amino acids long. The V and J ends lost 2 bases and 4 bases respectively, with 8 bases between them. The CDR3 sequence: CASSYEGGTEAFF. The CDR3 DNA is TGTGCCAGCAGTTACGAGGGGGGCACTGAAGCTTTCTTT.

V gene TRBV6-2 or TRBV6-3 combines with J gene TRBJ1-5; D is uncertain. Germline assignment: CDR1 MNHEY and CDR2 SVGEGT. Trimming removed 0 bases from V and 1 base from J, with 4 bases in between. The length of the CDR3 is 14 residues. In DNA form, the CDR3 reads TGTGCCAGCAGTTACTCGTTAAGCAATCAGCCCCAGCATTTT. It yields the protein CASSYSLSNQPQHF.

This chain uses TRBV7-9 with TRBJ2-7; D unresolved. This CDR3 has 14 amino acids. Germline V gene lookup returns CDR1 SEHNR and CDR2 FQNEAQ (reference sequence). V was shortened by 5 bases and J by 3 bases, with 14 bases between the two germline ends. The CDR3: CASSPRTDHYEQYF. In DNA form, the CDR3 reads TGTGCCAGCAGCCCTCGCACGGACCACTACGAGCAGTACTTC.

The gene calls are TRBV5-4 and TRBJ2-7; 10 nucleotides match TRBD2. Germline CDR1 is SGHNT and CDR2 is YYREEE (reference sequence). CDR3 length equals 14 residues. V dropped 2 bases and J dropped 4; count of bases not matched to a gene: 3. CDR3 region: CASSFASGGYEQYF. For the CDR3, the DNA is TGTGCCAGCAGCTTTGCTAGCGGGGGATACGAGCAGTACTTC.

The rearrangement uses TRBV18 and TRBJ2-5; 9 bases are a match to TRBD2. J was trimmed by 5 bases and V by 2 bases; bases with no gene match: 0. Germline V gene sequence: CDR1 KGHSH, CDR2 LQKENI. The length of the CDR3 is 13 residues. The CDR3 loop reads CASSPAGGETQYF. The CDR3 DNA reads as TGTGCCAGCTCACCAGCGGGGGGGGAGACCCAGTACTTC.

The rearrangement joins TRBV7-9 to TRBJ1-1; tentative D call: TRBD1 (5 bases). Germline assignment: CDR1 SEHNR and CDR2 FQNEAQ (reference sequence). The CDR3 runs to 13 residues. With 4 bases removed from V and 6 bases from J, the gap between germline ends came to 12 bases. The CDR3 DNA follows: TGTGCCAGCAGCTCCCAAGGGACGGCTGAAGCTTTCTTT. Translation gives CASSSQGTAEAFF. The whole variable domain, filled in from reference TRBV7-9 and TRBJ1-1, reads DTGVSQNPRHKITKRGQNVTFRCDPISEHNRLYWYRQTLGQGPEFLTYFQNEAQLEKSRLLSDRFSAERPKGSFSTLEIQRTEQGDSAMYLCASSSQGTAEAFFGQGTRLTVV.

The genes are TRBV11-2 and TRBJ1-2; D ambiguous. Germline CDR1 reads SGHAT; CDR2 reads FQNNGV. The CDR3 runs to 12 residues. The V and J ends lost 5 bases and 6 bases respectively, with 10 bases between them. The CDR3 nucleotides are TGTGCCAGCAGCCCCGGAGTAAATGGCTACACCTTC. This translates into CASSPGVNGYTF.

The chain couples TRBV6-1 to TRBJ1-5; 8 bases map to TRBD1. Germline assignment: CDR1 MNHNS and CDR2 SASEGT. Trimming took 2 bases from V and 0 from J; bases not matched to a gene: 6. CDR3 length: 17 residues. CDR3 coding DNA: TGTGCCAGCAGTGAACCCCGGACAGGGAATAGCAATCAGCCCCAGCATTTT. This codes for CASSEPRTGNSNQPQHF.

The rearrangement links TRBV5-1 to TRBJ2-3, with D possibly being TRBD1 (5 bases). Trimming took off 0 bases at V and 4 bases at J, with 6 bases between the two ends. This CDR3 comprises 13 residues. CDR1 SGHRS and CDR2 YFSETQ come from the germline V gene. CDR3 sequence (DNA): TGCGCCAGCAGCTTGGAAGGGGCAGATACGCAGTATTTT. Its translation: CASSLEGADTQYF.

The chain joins TRBV7-2 to TRBJ2-7; D gene uncertain. The CDR3 spans 14 residues. The V end was cut by 1 base, the J end by 2 bases, with 9 bases between. Germline CDR1 reads SGHTA; CDR2 reads FQGNSA. The CDR3 region has the DNA TGTGCCAGCAGCTTAGGTGCAGGTGCCTACGAGCAGTACTTC. Its translation: CASSLGAGAYEQYF.

The chain carries TRBV7-6 and TRBJ1-3; no reliable D call. V lost 0 bases to trimming and J lost 0 bases, with 9 bases between them. CDR1 and CDR2 (germline): SGHVS, FNYEAQ. CDR3 length: 16 residues. The CDR3 DNA reads TGTGCCAGCAGCTTAGCTCAGACACGCTCTGGAAACACCATATATTTT. It encodes CASSLAQTRSGNTIYF. The variable domain in full, with the rest retrieved from reference TRBV7-6 and TRBJ1-3, is GAGVSQSPRYKVTKRGQDVALRCDPISGHVSLYWYRQALGQGPEFLTYFNYEAQQDKSGLPNDRFSAERPEGSISTLTIQRTEQRDSAMYRCASSLAQTRSGNTIYFGEGSWLTVV.

This clone was detected only once. The gene calls are TRBV7-2 and TRBJ1-2; 10 bases map to TRBD1. V lost 1 base to trimming and J lost 8 bases; unmatched junction nucleotides: 19. Germline values: CDR1 SGHTA, CDR2 FQGNSA. The CDR3 is 19 residues long. This chain's CDR3 is CASSLDSMVGTGVRRGYTF. The CDR3, as DNA: TGTGCCAGCAGCTTAGATTCCATGGTAGGGACAGGGGTCCGCAGAGGCTACACCTTC.

The gene calls are TRBV19 and TRBJ2-1, with TRBD2 matching over 11 bases. The CDR3 is 20 residues long. Trimming cost V 3 bases and J 0 bases; bases outside gene matches: 13. Germline CDR1 reads LNHDA; CDR2 reads SQIVND (reference sequence). For the CDR3, the DNA is TGTGCCAGTAGTATTTCTCGACTAGCGGGGCCCCAGAGCTCCTACAATGAGCAGTTCTTC. Protein: CASSISRLAGPQSSYNEQFF.